These T cell receptor beta chains were read from a single sample in a study of blood T cells in healthy people across ages. MiXCR, applied by TCRdb to the 5' RACE reads, yields one record per CDR3 protein. Seen here are 1.6 million or so distinct CDR3 sequences, about 31% observed once, and the top ten hold 11%. Sequencing was performed on blood. These receptors all stem from a woman aged 30 to 39 in good health. Both conserved end residues are part of each CDR3. Fields, in order: D gene, J gene, CDR3 length, V gene, clone size, CDR3 DNA, CDR3 protein. A D gene is named only where the DNA matches it firmly. The listing skips clone size in some rows; elsewhere it reads once, few, many or a size class.

d_gene: TRBD1; j_gene: TRBJ2-3; len: 16; v_gene: TRBV9; abundance: NA; CDR3nt: TGTGCCAGCAGCGGGGGACAGGGGACCCTAACAGATACGCAGTATTTT; CDR3aa: CASSGGQGTLTDTQYF
d_gene: NA; j_gene: TRBJ2-1; len: 12; v_gene: TRBV5-1; abundance: many; CDR3nt: TGCGCCAGCAGCTTGGTTCGTGGTGAGCAGTTCTTC; CDR3aa: CASSLVRGEQFF
d_gene: NA; j_gene: TRBJ1-2; len: 15; v_gene: TRBV5-1; abundance: NA; CDR3nt: TGCGCCAGCAGCTTGGTGGGGGGAACTAACTATGGCCACACCTTC; CDR3aa: CASSLVGGTNYGHTF
d_gene: NA; j_gene: TRBJ1-6; len: 14; v_gene: TRBV2; abundance: few; CDR3nt: TGTGCCAGCAGTGAGGGTCAGGGCCATTCACCCCTCCACTTT; CDR3aa: CASSEGQGHSPLHF
d_gene: NA; j_gene: TRBJ2-4; len: 13; v_gene: TRBV20-1; abundance: NA; CDR3nt: TGCAGTGCTAGGGTGGGGTTCGAAAACATTCTGTACTTC; CDR3aa: CSARVGFENILYF
d_gene: TRBD1; j_gene: TRBJ2-7; len: 14; v_gene: TRBV6-2/TRBV6-3; abundance: many; CDR3nt: TGTGCCAGCAGTTTCTGGGACAGCTCCTACGAGCAGTACTTC; CDR3aa: CASSFWDSSYEQYF
d_gene: TRBD1; j_gene: TRBJ2-7; len: 13; v_gene: TRBV20-1; abundance: NA; CDR3nt: TGCAGTGCTAGTAATCCAGGGGGCCACGAGCAGTACTTC; CDR3aa: CSASNPGGHEQYF
d_gene: TRBD1; j_gene: TRBJ2-5; len: 16; v_gene: TRBV3-1; abundance: few; CDR3nt: TGTGCCAGCAGCCAAGGTGGCAGGGGGATCGGAGAGACCCAGTACTTC; CDR3aa: CASSQGGRGIGETQYF
d_gene: NA; j_gene: TRBJ2-3; len: 13; v_gene: TRBV11-2; abundance: few; CDR3nt: TGTGCCAGCAGCCCCGACCCGGCGGGTACGCAGTATTTT; CDR3aa: CASSPDPAGTQYF
d_gene: NA; j_gene: TRBJ2-7; len: 14; v_gene: TRBV11-2; abundance: NA; CDR3nt: TGTGCCAGCAGCTCAATTGGGGCCAGCTACGAGCAGTACTTC; CDR3aa: CASSSIGASYEQYF
d_gene: NA; j_gene: TRBJ2-5; len: 15; v_gene: TRBV5-1; abundance: few; CDR3nt: TGCGCCAGCATGTCCGCTGGCGGGGTAGAGGAGACCCAGTACTTC; CDR3aa: CASMSAGGVEETQYF
d_gene: NA; j_gene: TRBJ2-4; len: 16; v_gene: TRBV18; abundance: once; CDR3nt: TGTGCCAGCTCACCTGTCGCTAGTGTGGGGGAAAACATTCAGTACTTC; CDR3aa: CASSPVASVGENIQYF
d_gene: NA; j_gene: TRBJ2-1; len: 14; v_gene: TRBV5-1; abundance: few; CDR3nt: TGCGCCAGCAGCTTGGCTCTAGCGAGGAATGAGCAGTTCTTC; CDR3aa: CASSLALARNEQFF
d_gene: NA; j_gene: TRBJ2-2; len: 14; v_gene: TRBV6-4; abundance: NA; CDR3nt: TGTGCCAGCAGTCAACAGGGAAGCACCGGGGAGCTGTTTTTT; CDR3aa: CASSQQGSTGELFF
d_gene: TRBD1; j_gene: TRBJ2-5; len: 12; v_gene: TRBV6-1; abundance: few; CDR3nt: TGTGCCAGCAGCCGGACAGGGAGGAACCAGTACTTC; CDR3aa: CASSRTGRNQYF
d_gene: TRBD2; j_gene: TRBJ2-1; len: 16; v_gene: TRBV6-2/TRBV6-3; abundance: few; CDR3nt: TGTGCCAGCAGCCGGGGGGGCGGTGGATGGAGGGGTGAGCAGTTCTTC; CDR3aa: CASSRGGGGWRGEQFF
d_gene: TRBD1; j_gene: TRBJ2-7; len: 13; v_gene: TRBV10-3; abundance: NA; CDR3nt: TGTGCCATCAGGACAGGGGATATCGACGAGCAGTACTTC; CDR3aa: CAIRTGDIDEQYF
d_gene: NA; j_gene: TRBJ2-7; len: 15; v_gene: TRBV3-1; abundance: few; CDR3nt: TGTGCCAGCAGCAAAAATTCAGGAACAGGCTACGAGCAGTACTTC; CDR3aa: CASSKNSGTGYEQYF
d_gene: NA; j_gene: TRBJ2-3; len: 13; v_gene: TRBV5-1; abundance: NA; CDR3nt: TGCGCCAGCAGCGCCGGACGGGGAGATACGCAGTATTTT; CDR3aa: CASSAGRGDTQYF
d_gene: NA; j_gene: TRBJ2-5; len: 14; v_gene: TRBV25-1; abundance: few; CDR3nt: TGTGCCAGCAGTGGATGGCTAGTCGGTGAGACCCAGTACTTC; CDR3aa: CASSGWLVGETQYF
d_gene: NA; j_gene: TRBJ2-7; len: 16; v_gene: TRBV6-8; abundance: NA; CDR3nt: TGTGCCAGCACGCCCCATTGGACTGACCTCTCCTACGAGCAGTACTTC; CDR3aa: CASTPHWTDLSYEQYF
d_gene: NA; j_gene: TRBJ2-7; len: 14; v_gene: TRBV20-1; abundance: NA; CDR3nt: TGCAGTGCTCCACCGAGACCCCAGGCCCCCGAGCAGTACTTC; CDR3aa: CSAPPRPQAPEQYF
d_gene: TRBD2; j_gene: TRBJ2-1; len: 15; v_gene: TRBV20-1; abundance: few; CDR3nt: TGCAGTGCCCCCACCGGCGGGAGGGCCTCGGGAGAGCAGTTCTTC; CDR3aa: CSAPTGGRASGEQFF
d_gene: NA; j_gene: TRBJ1-2; len: 12; v_gene: TRBV15; abundance: few; CDR3nt: TGTGCCACCAGCACAAAAGCCGGTGGCTACACCTTC; CDR3aa: CATSTKAGGYTF
d_gene: TRBD2; j_gene: TRBJ2-5; len: 16; v_gene: TRBV5-1; abundance: NA; CDR3nt: TGCGCCAGCAGCTTGATTTCAGCGGGAGTTACAGAGACCCAGTACTTC; CDR3aa: CASSLISAGVTETQYF
d_gene: NA; j_gene: TRBJ1-5; len: 17; v_gene: TRBV6-1; abundance: NA; CDR3nt: TGTGCCAGCAGTGTAGGTTCTAACCCGCAGGGCAATCAGCCCCAGCATTTT; CDR3aa: CASSVGSNPQGNQPQHF
d_gene: NA; j_gene: TRBJ2-7; len: 15; v_gene: TRBV2; abundance: NA; CDR3nt: TGTGCCAGCACGGACGGGGCAGGGGCTAACTACGAGCAGTACTTC; CDR3aa: CASTDGAGANYEQYF
d_gene: NA; j_gene: TRBJ1-2; len: 13; v_gene: TRBV12-5; abundance: once; CDR3nt: TGTGCTAGTGGTTTGGATGGTGTTGGTGGCTACACCTTC; CDR3aa: CASGLDGVGGYTF
d_gene: TRBD2; j_gene: TRBJ2-5; len: 19; v_gene: TRBV25-1; abundance: NA; CDR3nt: TGTGCCAGCAGTGATCGACTGGGGACTAGCGGGGCCGTCCAAGAGACCCAGTACTTC; CDR3aa: CASSDRLGTSGAVQETQYF
d_gene: TRBD1; j_gene: TRBJ2-4; len: 13; v_gene: TRBV5-1; abundance: NA; CDR3nt: TGCGCCAGCAGCGTACAGGGGTATGGGGAGCAGTACTTC; CDR3aa: CASSVQGYGEQYF
d_gene: TRBD1; j_gene: TRBJ2-5; len: 14; v_gene: TRBV5-6; abundance: NA; CDR3nt: TGTGCCAGCAGTACCCGGACAGGGGTTTCCGGCCAGTACTTC; CDR3aa: CASSTRTGVSGQYF
d_gene: TRBD1; j_gene: TRBJ2-1; len: 16; v_gene: TRBV6-1; abundance: few; CDR3nt: TGTGCCAGCAGTGAAGCCGCGGGACAGGGGTGGGAAGAGCAGTTCTTC; CDR3aa: CASSEAAGQGWEEQFF
d_gene: NA; j_gene: TRBJ2-1; len: 17; v_gene: TRBV6-1; abundance: NA; CDR3nt: TGTGCCAGCAGTGAAGGGGGCTTCCGACCCCTGGGGAATGAGCAGTTCTTC; CDR3aa: CASSEGGFRPLGNEQFF
d_gene: TRBD1; j_gene: TRBJ1-1; len: 13; v_gene: TRBV5-1; abundance: few; CDR3nt: TGCGCCAGCAGCGACCCGACAGGGGCTGAAGCTTTCTTT; CDR3aa: CASSDPTGAEAFF
d_gene: TRBD2; j_gene: TRBJ2-5; len: 15; v_gene: TRBV18; abundance: NA; CDR3nt: TGTGCCAGCTCAACCAGCGGGGGGGCTTGTAAGACCCAGTACTTC; CDR3aa: CASSTSGGACKTQYF
d_gene: TRBD2; j_gene: TRBJ2-3; len: 16; v_gene: TRBV6-5; abundance: NA; CDR3nt: TGTGCCAGCAGTCCCTCACTAGCGAGAGGCACAGATACGCAGTATTTT; CDR3aa: CASSPSLARGTDTQYF
d_gene: TRBD1; j_gene: TRBJ2-2; len: 16; v_gene: TRBV5-1; abundance: NA; CDR3nt: TGCGCCAGCAGCTTGGACTTGACAGGGGTCACCGGGGAGCTGTTTTTT; CDR3aa: CASSLDLTGVTGELFF
d_gene: NA; j_gene: TRBJ2-5; len: 20; v_gene: TRBV11-2; abundance: few; CDR3nt: TGTGCCAGCAGCTTCCCCAGGGGAGCACTCAAAAGCGGCGGGGAAGAGACCCAGTACTTC; CDR3aa: CASSFPRGALKSGGEETQYF
d_gene: TRBD2; j_gene: TRBJ2-3; len: 14; v_gene: TRBV5-1; abundance: few; CDR3nt: TGCGCCAGCACAGCGGGAATCAGCACAGATACGCAGTATTTT; CDR3aa: CASTAGISTDTQYF
d_gene: NA; j_gene: TRBJ2-7; len: 13; v_gene: TRBV11-2; abundance: few; CDR3nt: TGTGCCAGCAGCCTCGGGGCCACTGAGGAGCAGTACTTC; CDR3aa: CASSLGATEEQYF
d_gene: NA; j_gene: TRBJ2-3; len: 13; v_gene: TRBV20-1; abundance: many; CDR3nt: TGCAGTGCGGCCGGGGGTCCCATCCATACGCAGTATTTT; CDR3aa: CSAAGGPIHTQYF
d_gene: TRBD2; j_gene: TRBJ2-5; len: 15; v_gene: TRBV6-1; abundance: NA; CDR3nt: TGTGCCACCCAAGGACTAGCGGGGTCCCAAGAGACCCAGTACTTC; CDR3aa: CATQGLAGSQETQYF
d_gene: NA; j_gene: TRBJ2-1; len: 15; v_gene: TRBV5-1; abundance: NA; CDR3nt: TGCGCCGGCAGCCCAGGGACTCTGACCTGGGTTGAGCAGTTCTTC; CDR3aa: CAGSPGTLTWVEQFF
d_gene: TRBD1; j_gene: TRBJ2-7; len: 17; v_gene: TRBV5-1; abundance: many; CDR3nt: TGCGCCAGCACCACGGGACAGGGGGCGGAGAGCTCCTACGAGCAGTACTTC; CDR3aa: CASTTGQGAESSYEQYF
d_gene: NA; j_gene: TRBJ2-5; len: 13; v_gene: TRBV18; abundance: NA; CDR3nt: TGTGCCAGCTCACCATCATCAAACAATGAGCAGTACTTC; CDR3aa: CASSPSSNNEQYF
d_gene: TRBD2; j_gene: TRBJ2-7; len: 17; v_gene: TRBV5-5; abundance: NA; CDR3nt: TGTGCCAGCAGCTTAAGAGGGCTAGCGGGAGGGCGATCCGAGCAGTACTTC; CDR3aa: CASSLRGLAGGRSEQYF
d_gene: TRBD2; j_gene: TRBJ2-3; len: 15; v_gene: TRBV5-1; abundance: NA; CDR3nt: TGCGCCAGCAGCACAGCGGGAATCAACACAGATACGCAGTATTTT; CDR3aa: CASSTAGINTDTQYF